The following is a T cell receptor (beta chain) sequence with its context. Its antigen is as yet unknown. The treatment denotes: 19 received Ad26.COV2.S at low or high dose, single or two shots; 5 received placebo; per-sample allocation not given. The samples date from day 63 after the first vaccine or placebo injection. The data originate from a study of Ad26.COV2.S vaccination and SARS-CoV-2 variants. Measured with immunoSEQ multiplex PCR; TCRdb has only the in-frame clones, and not every one. The table shows approximately 480,000 clones, with roughly nine tenths occurring only once. The CDR3 loop spans 16 amino acids. The junction had 11 bases not matched to a gene; V was cut back by 5 bases and J by 6 bases. The germline gives CDR1 SGHTA, CDR2 FQGNSA. Study-level findings and limits: Across vaccine and placebo recipients, the breadth of non-spike TCRs was similar.

The sample consisted of peripheral blood, taken in a trial of Ad26.COV2.S vaccine versus placebo. V usage is TRBV7-2 and J usage is TRBJ2-1; the match to TRBD2 covers 9 bases. The sequence came from a person aged 18-60 years who received the Ad26.COV2.S COVID-19 vaccine or a placebo. Written as DNA, the CDR3 is TGTGCCAGCAGCGATGACGGGGCTAGCGGGATCAATGAGCAGTTCTTC. This translates into CASSDDGASGINEQFF.